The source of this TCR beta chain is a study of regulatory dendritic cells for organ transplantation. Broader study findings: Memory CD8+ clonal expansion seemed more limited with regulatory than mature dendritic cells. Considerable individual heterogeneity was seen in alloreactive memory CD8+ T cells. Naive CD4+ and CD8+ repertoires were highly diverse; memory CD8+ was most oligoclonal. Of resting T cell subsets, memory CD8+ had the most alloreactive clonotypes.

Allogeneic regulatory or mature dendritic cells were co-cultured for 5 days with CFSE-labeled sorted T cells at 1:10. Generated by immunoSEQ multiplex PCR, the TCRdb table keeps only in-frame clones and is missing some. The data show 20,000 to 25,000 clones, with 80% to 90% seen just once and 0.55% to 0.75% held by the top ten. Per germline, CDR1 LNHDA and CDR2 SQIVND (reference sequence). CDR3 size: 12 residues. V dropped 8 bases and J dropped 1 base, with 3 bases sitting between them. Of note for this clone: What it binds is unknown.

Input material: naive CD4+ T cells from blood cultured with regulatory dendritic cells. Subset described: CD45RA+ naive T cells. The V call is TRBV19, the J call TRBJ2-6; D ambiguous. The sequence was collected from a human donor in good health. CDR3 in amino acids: CASRSGANVLTF. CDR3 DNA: TGTGCCAGTCGGTCTGGGGCCAACGTCCTGACTTTC.